A selection of T cell receptor beta chains follows, all from one sample in a study of blood T cell repertoires in COVID-19. Sequencing was performed with immunoSEQ multiplex PCR; in TCRdb, only in-frame clones are kept and a portion is missing. This sample has 300,000 to 350,000 clones, with roughly 87% found just once. Sequencing was carried out using peripheral blood. Receptors originate from a man younger than 35 with active or convalescent COVID-19. The CDR3 runs from the conserved cysteine through the conserved F or W. A D gene is named only where the DNA matches it firmly. The size field is filled for only some rows; it gives once, few, many or a size class.

CDR3: CASSQQGRDGYTF; DNA: TGCGCCAGCAGCCAACAGGGGAGGGATGGCTACACCTTC; V: TRBV4-1; size: few; D: NA; J: TRBJ1-2
CDR3: CASSSTRLAGGGNEQFF; DNA: TGTGCCAGCAGTTCCACAAGACTAGCGGGAGGTGGCAATGAGCAGTTCTTC; V: TRBV28; size: NA; D: TRBD2; J: TRBJ2-1
CDR3: CASSFSTPVDTKLTDTQYF; DNA: TGTGCCAGCAGCTTTAGTACTCCGGTGGACACCAAACTCACAGATACGCAGTATTTT; V: TRBV7-6; size: NA; D: NA; J: TRBJ2-3
CDR3: CASGQSFSYEQYF; DNA: TGTGCCAGCGGACAGTCCTTTTCCTACGAGCAGTACTTC; V: TRBV12-3/TRBV12-4; size: NA; D: NA; J: TRBJ2-7
CDR3: CASSGTAKGDTEAFF; DNA: TGCGCCAGCAGCGGAACGGCAAAAGGGGACACTGAAGCTTTCTTT; V: TRBV5-1; size: NA; D: NA; J: TRBJ1-1
CDR3: CASSSGTGAFYEQFF; DNA: TGTGCCAGCAGTTCCGGGACAGGGGCATTCTATGAGCAGTTCTTC; V: TRBV5-5; size: NA; D: TRBD1; J: TRBJ2-1
CDR3: CASSRTGGYSNQPQHF; DNA: TGTGCCAGCTCACGGACAGGGGGGTATAGCAATCAGCCCCAGCATTTT; V: TRBV18; size: NA; D: TRBD1; J: TRBJ1-5
CDR3: CASSPGAGGGYGYTF; DNA: TGTGCCAGCAGCCCCGGGGCAGGGGGCGGCTATGGCTACACCTTC; V: TRBV7-2; size: NA; D: TRBD1; J: TRBJ1-2
CDR3: CASSFRGQGEKLFF; DNA: TGTGCCAGCAGCTTTCGAGGACAGGGGGAAAAACTGTTTTTT; V: TRBV9; size: NA; D: TRBD1; J: TRBJ1-4
CDR3: CAHNRDLAKNIQYF; DNA: TGTGCCCACAACAGGGATCTAGCCAAAAACATTCAGTACTTC; V: TRBV28; size: NA; D: NA; J: TRBJ2-4
CDR3: CSARDHRELFF; DNA: TGCAGTGCTAGAGATCACAGGGAGCTGTTTTTT; V: TRBV20-1; size: NA; D: NA; J: TRBJ2-2
CDR3: CASSRLASYNEQFF; DNA: TGTGCCAGCAGCCGACTAGCTTCCTACAATGAGCAGTTCTTC; V: TRBV11-2; size: once; D: TRBD2; J: TRBJ2-1
CDR3: CASRTTGQGINEQYF; DNA: TGTGCCAGCAGAACAACGGGACAGGGGATCAACGAGCAGTACTTC; V: TRBV27; size: NA; D: TRBD1; J: TRBJ2-7
CDR3: CASGIDSSYEQYF; DNA: TGTGCTAGTGGGATCGACAGCTCCTACGAGCAGTACTTC; V: TRBV12-5; size: NA; D: NA; J: TRBJ2-7
CDR3: CASSLAQGTNTEAFF; DNA: TGCGCCAGCAGCTTGGCCCAGGGCACGAACACTGAAGCTTTCTTT; V: TRBV5-1; size: NA; D: NA; J: TRBJ1-1
CDR3: CASSSRGLHTEAFF; DNA: TGTGCCAGCAGTTCGAGAGGGCTACACACTGAAGCTTTCTTT; V: TRBV6-5; size: NA; D: NA; J: TRBJ1-1
CDR3: CASGRGTEAFF; DNA: TGTGCCAGCGGCCGGGGGACTGAAGCTTTCTTT; V: TRBV12-3/TRBV12-4; size: NA; D: NA; J: TRBJ1-1
CDR3: CASSQEWPSTDTQYF; DNA: TGTGCCAGCAGCCAAGAATGGCCTAGCACAGATACGCAGTATTTT; V: TRBV14; size: NA; D: NA; J: TRBJ2-3
CDR3: CASSEPGLHGYTF; DNA: TGTGCCAGCAGCGAACCGGGACTACATGGCTACACCTTC; V: TRBV7-9; size: NA; D: NA; J: TRBJ1-2
CDR3: CASSQDPAPRAFF; DNA: TGTGCCAGCAGCCAAGATCCGGCACCGAGGGCTTTCTTT; V: TRBV3-1/TRBV3-2; size: NA; D: NA; J: TRBJ1-1
CDR3: CASSQVRQRTIYF; DNA: TGTGCCAGCAGCCAAGTGAGGCAGAGAACCATATATTTT; V: TRBV14; size: once; D: NA; J: TRBJ1-3
CDR3: CASSFLGTGAGYTF; DNA: TGTGCCAGTAGTTTCCTCGGGACAGGGGCTGGCTACACCTTC; V: TRBV19; size: NA; D: TRBD1; J: TRBJ1-2
CDR3: CATQLAGGPREQFF; DNA: TGTGCCACCCAACTAGCGGGGGGCCCGCGTGAGCAGTTCTTC; V: TRBV7-9; size: NA; D: TRBD2; J: TRBJ2-1
CDR3: CASSRSGGNQPQHF; DNA: TGCGCCAGCAGTAGATCGGGGGGCAATCAGCCCCAGCATTTT; V: TRBV5-1; size: NA; D: NA; J: TRBJ1-5
CDR3: CASSLGGRIPGYTF; DNA: TGTGCCAGCAGTTTGGGGGGACGGATCCCGGGCTACACCTTC; V: TRBV27; size: NA; D: NA; J: TRBJ1-2
CDR3: CASSYSAGLNTEAFF; DNA: TGTGCCAGCAGTTACTCAGCGGGTTTGAACACTGAAGCTTTCTTT; V: TRBV6-5; size: NA; D: NA; J: TRBJ1-1
CDR3: CASSHPNSEQYF; DNA: TGTGCCAGCAGCCATCCCAATTCCGAGCAGTACTTC; V: TRBV27; size: NA; D: NA; J: TRBJ2-7
CDR3: CASSYVRQGIDTGELFF; DNA: TGTGCCAGCAGTTACGTCCGACAGGGGATAGACACCGGGGAGCTGTTTTTT; V: TRBV6-2/TRBV6-3; size: NA; D: TRBD1; J: TRBJ2-2
CDR3: CASSPQREPNEQFF; DNA: TGTGCCAGCAGCCCCCAGAGGGAACCGAATGAGCAGTTCTTC; V: TRBV7-3; size: NA; D: NA; J: TRBJ2-1
CDR3: CASSQDRGGKINYGYTF; DNA: TGTGCCAGCAGCCAGGACAGGGGCGGGAAAATTAACTATGGCTACACCTTC; V: TRBV3-1/TRBV3-2; size: NA; D: TRBD1; J: TRBJ1-2
CDR3: CASRPGQGHAGYTF; DNA: TGTGCCAGCAGGCCGGGACAGGGGCACGCCGGCTACACCTTC; V: TRBV27; size: NA; D: TRBD1; J: TRBJ1-2
CDR3: CASSSQRGREETQYF; DNA: TGTGCCAGCAGCTCTCAAAGGGGGCGCGAGGAGACCCAGTACTTC; V: TRBV7-9; size: few; D: TRBD1; J: TRBJ2-5
CDR3: CASSRLGQQTYEQYF; DNA: TGTGCCAGCAGTCGTCTAGGACAGCAAACCTACGAGCAGTACTTC; V: TRBV6-5; size: NA; D: NA; J: TRBJ2-7
CDR3: CASSLTGEGSPLHF; DNA: TGCGCCAGCAGCCTGACAGGGGAGGGTTCACCCCTCCACTTT; V: TRBV5-1; size: NA; D: TRBD1; J: TRBJ1-6
CDR3: CASSPGAGNQPQHF; DNA: TGTGCCAGCTCACCAGGGGCCGGCAATCAGCCCCAGCATTTT; V: TRBV18; size: NA; D: NA; J: TRBJ1-5
CDR3: CASSRGLAVYNEQFF; DNA: TGTGCCAGCAGTAGAGGACTAGCGGTTTACAATGAGCAGTTCTTC; V: TRBV27; size: NA; D: TRBD2; J: TRBJ2-1
CDR3: CAISESGQPPQPQHF; DNA: TGTGCCATCAGTGAGTCGGGACAGCCGCCCCAGCCCCAGCATTTT; V: TRBV10-3; size: NA; D: TRBD1; J: TRBJ1-5
CDR3: CASSLDGLAGGATSVPYEQYF; DNA: TGCGCCAGCAGCTTGGATGGACTAGCGGGGGGAGCGACATCTGTGCCCTACGAGCAGTACTTC; V: TRBV5-1; size: few; D: TRBD2; J: TRBJ2-7
CDR3: CASSIVIDRPYQPQHF; DNA: TGTGCCAGTAGTATAGTAATTGACAGGCCTTATCAGCCCCAGCATTTT; V: TRBV19; size: NA; D: NA; J: TRBJ1-5
CDR3: CASSLERLNEQFF; DNA: TGTGCCAGCAGCTTGGAGCGCCTCAATGAGCAGTTCTTC; V: TRBV5-6; size: NA; D: NA; J: TRBJ2-1
CDR3: CASSLSTSGRLYVNEQFF; DNA: TGCGCCAGCAGCTTATCGACTAGCGGGAGGTTGTATGTAAATGAGCAGTTCTTC; V: TRBV5-1; size: NA; D: TRBD2; J: TRBJ2-1
CDR3: CASSSRGAQETQYF; DNA: TGTGCCAGCAGCTCGCGGGGGGCCCAAGAGACCCAGTACTTC; V: TRBV5-4; size: NA; D: TRBD2; J: TRBJ2-5
CDR3: CASSRRQTTNEKLFF; DNA: TGCGCCAGCAGCCGCAGACAGACAACTAATGAAAAACTGTTTTTT; V: TRBV5-1; size: NA; D: NA; J: TRBJ1-4
CDR3: CASSPFRLDSPLHF; DNA: TGTGCCAGTAGCCCCTTTCGGCTAGATTCACCCCTCCACTTT; V: TRBV19; size: once; D: NA; J: TRBJ1-6
CDR3: CASSPEGRRTGELFF; DNA: TGCGCCAGCAGCCCGGAGGGCCGTAGGACCGGGGAGCTGTTTTTT; V: TRBV5-1; size: many; D: NA; J: TRBJ2-2
CDR3: CASRNSGANVLTF; DNA: TGTGCCAGCCGTAACTCTGGGGCCAACGTCCTGACTTTC; V: TRBV18; size: NA; D: NA; J: TRBJ2-6
CDR3: CSVEDESGGPDTQYF; DNA: TGCAGCGTTGAAGACGAAAGCGGGGGACCAGATACGCAGTATTTT; V: TRBV29-1; size: NA; D: TRBD2; J: TRBJ2-3